This TCR beta chain was found in a study of blood T cell repertoires in COVID-19 (dated by TCRdb to about 2020). Broadly, across the study: Samples from collaborators originated in the United States, Italy and Spain and spanned both the acute and convalescent phases of COVID-19. A freely available public database, intended as a resource for researchers studying the immune response to SARS-CoV-2, is where the repertoires were released. Deeply sampled blood TCRbeta repertoires from subjects exposed to, actively infected with, or recovered from COVID-19 were included in the dataset. The samples were drawn from the first 160 participants of the ongoing ImmuneRACE study and from 1,254 subjects provided by 6 global collaborators. The prospective study material was composed of cDNA or gDNA derived from T cells, B-cell-depleted T cells, or PBMCs. Where available, HLA class I and class II types were obtained from metadata supplied by the sample provider rather than from assay-based typing. Sample metadata almost always included a de-identified subject ID, COVID-19 status, age in years and sex. General study outcomes and caveats: The quantity of clinical and demographic metadata differed by source and by participant and was supplied without curation.

TCRbeta CDR3 regions were amplified from genomic DNA using the immunoSEQ Assay, a bias-controlled multiplex PCR. In the paper's pipeline: The number of nucleated cells in each sample was estimated from the amplification of reference gene primers within the assay. Sequence reads were collapsed and filtered to measure the absolute abundance of every unique TCRbeta CDR3 rearrangement. For each sample, productive Simpson clonality was calculated as the square root of Simpson's diversity index across productive rearrangements. TCRdb mirrors the immuneACCESS table, restricted to in-frame sequences. Some clones are absent from its copies; in checked studies, under half trace to an unresolved V gene, and the reason for the others is unknown. V and J calls and clone size are those listed in that table; D and trimming were worked out from the DNA. This sample has under 300,000 clones in its table, and approximately 86% of those were observed once. 6% to 7% of the sample comes from the top ten.

Participants in the prospective study were aged roughly 18 to 100 years, lived in 20 to 25 United States geographic areas, and enrolled through a virtual design. To assign participants to cohorts, the prospective study relied on clinical history that participants themselves reported in a screening survey and a study questionnaire. Mobile phlebotomists in the prospective study collected whole blood, serum and a nasopharyngeal or oropharyngeal swab from every participant. Prospective study participants could optionally give additional blood draws and questionnaires over a roughly 2-month period. Prospective study blood samples were shipped either frozen or at room temperature before DNA extraction. As concerns this clone: No antigen is known for it. No base qualities exist here, and no much larger clone lies one base off it.

The CDR3, from cysteine to phenylalanine, totals 12 residues. Only CDR3 DNA is held: 36 bases, read in frame from base 1. The germline V gene sets CDR1 to SGHTS and CDR2 to YDEGEE. A distance of 10 bases separates the germline ends of V and J, which lose 0 bases and 12 bases respectively. The specimen was PBMCs or T cells enriched from blood (not recorded which). The receptor chain draws on TRBV5-8 and TRBJ1-3, with the D gene not clear enough to name. The origin of this receptor is a woman between 25 and 40 years old with acute COVID-19. This receptor carries the CDR3 CASSLEQPYIYF. The DNA reads as follows: TGTGCCAGCAGCTTGGAACAGCCATACATATATTTT.